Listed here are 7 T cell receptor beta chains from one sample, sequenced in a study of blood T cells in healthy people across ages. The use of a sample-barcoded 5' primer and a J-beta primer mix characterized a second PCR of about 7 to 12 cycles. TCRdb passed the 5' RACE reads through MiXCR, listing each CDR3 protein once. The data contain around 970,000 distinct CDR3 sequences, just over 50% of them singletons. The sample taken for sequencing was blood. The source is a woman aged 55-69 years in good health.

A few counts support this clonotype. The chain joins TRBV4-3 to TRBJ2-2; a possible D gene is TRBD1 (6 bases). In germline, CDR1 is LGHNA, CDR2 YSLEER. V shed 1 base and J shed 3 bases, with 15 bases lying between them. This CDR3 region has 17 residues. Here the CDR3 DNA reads TGCGCCAGCAGCCAAGGCCCAGGCAGGGGCGACACCGGGGAGCTGTTTTTT. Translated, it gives CASSQGPGRGDTGELFF.

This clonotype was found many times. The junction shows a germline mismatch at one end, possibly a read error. This CDR3 reads CASSLGPNTEAFF. The CDR3 DNA reads TGTGCCAGCAGCTTAGGTCCGAACACTGAAGCTTTCTTT. The chain combines TRBV5-1 with TRBJ1-1, with no clear D. This CDR3 spans 13 amino acids. Germline V lookup: CDR1 SGHRS, CDR2 YFSETQ.

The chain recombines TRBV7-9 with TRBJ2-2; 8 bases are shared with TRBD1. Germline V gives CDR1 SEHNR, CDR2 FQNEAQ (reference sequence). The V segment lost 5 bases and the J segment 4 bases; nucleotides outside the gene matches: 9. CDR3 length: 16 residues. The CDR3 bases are TGTGCCAGCAGCCAAATCTCCGGGACAGGCACCGGGGAGCTGTTTTTT. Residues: CASSQISGTGTGELFF.

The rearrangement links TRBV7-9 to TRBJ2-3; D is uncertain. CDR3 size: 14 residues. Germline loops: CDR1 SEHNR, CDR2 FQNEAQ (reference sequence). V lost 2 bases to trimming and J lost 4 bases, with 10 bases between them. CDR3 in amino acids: CASSLTTVADTQYF. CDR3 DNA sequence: TGTGCCAGCAGCTTAACCACGGTTGCAGATACGCAGTATTTT.

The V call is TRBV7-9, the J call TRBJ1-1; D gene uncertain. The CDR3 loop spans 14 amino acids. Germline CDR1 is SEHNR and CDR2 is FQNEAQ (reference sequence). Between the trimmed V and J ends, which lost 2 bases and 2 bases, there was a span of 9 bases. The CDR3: CASSLIRLNTEAFF. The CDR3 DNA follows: TGTGCCAGCAGCTTAATTCGGCTTAACACTGAAGCTTTCTTT. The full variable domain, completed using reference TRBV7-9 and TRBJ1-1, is DTGVSQNPRHKITKRGQNVTFRCDPISEHNRLYWYRQTLGQGPEFLTYFQNEAQLEKSRLLSDRFSAERPKGSFSTLEIQRTEQGDSAMYLCASSLIRLNTEAFFGQGTRLTVV.

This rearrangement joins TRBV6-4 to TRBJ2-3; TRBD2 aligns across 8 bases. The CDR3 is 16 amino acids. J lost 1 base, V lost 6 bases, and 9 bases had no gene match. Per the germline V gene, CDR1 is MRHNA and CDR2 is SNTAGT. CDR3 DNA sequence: TGTGCCAGCAGCGCCGTTAGCGGGATCGGCACAGATACGCAGTATTTT. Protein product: CASSAVSGIGTDTQYF.

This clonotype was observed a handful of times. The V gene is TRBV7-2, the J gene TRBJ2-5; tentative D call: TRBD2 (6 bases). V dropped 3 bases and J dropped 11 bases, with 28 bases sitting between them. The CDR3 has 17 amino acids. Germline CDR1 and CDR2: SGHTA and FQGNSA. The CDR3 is CASSFSGSGGGPHQQYF. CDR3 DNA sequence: TGTGCCAGCAGCTTTTCTGGTTCCGGGGGAGGCCCACATCAGCAGTACTTC. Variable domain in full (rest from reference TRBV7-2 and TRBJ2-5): GAGVSQSPSNKVTEKGKDVELRCDPISGHTALYWYRQSLGQGLEFLIYFQGNSAPDKSGLPSDRFSAERTGGSVSTLTIQRTQQEDSAVYLCASSFSGSGGGPHQQYFGPGTRLLVL.